A single sample is the source of the 10 T cell receptor beta chains below, sequenced in a study of metastatic and nonmetastatic thyroid tumors. From the PCR reads, TCRdb re-called clones with MiXCR. The sample lists roughly 36,000 clones; about 25% were seen once. No treatment had been given to any patient before thyroid surgery. The sample consisted of blood. Receptors were obtained from a female donor with papillary thyroid cancer or a benign thyroid nodule (not recorded which). Some clones in this sample may be carry-over from other donors' samples.

This clone was seen ten or more times. The rearrangement links TRBV28 to TRBJ1-2; 7 nucleotides match TRBD1. Looked up from germline, CDR1 is MDHEN and CDR2 is SYDVKM. The CDR3 is 18 residues long. Trimming cost V 0 bases and J 4 bases; bases outside gene matches: 14. The CDR3 DNA reads TGTGCCAGCAGTTTATGGGGGACAGCTCTTGGAAAGACCTATGGCTACACCTTC. Protein product: CASSLWGTALGKTYGYTF.

This clone was seen ten or more times. The genes are TRBV9 and TRBJ1-3; D possibly corresponds to TRBD1 (5 bases). Trimming shortened V by 4 bases and J by 0 bases, and 11 bases separated the two germline ends. From germline, CDR1 is SGDLS and CDR2 YYNGEE. The CDR3 is 15 amino acids. The CDR3 DNA reads as TGTGCCAGCAGCCCCGAGGGGAACTCTGGAAACACCATATATTTT. Translated, it gives CASSPEGNSGNTIYF.

In this sample, this clone turned up many times. Other nucleotide sequences from this sample produce the same CDR3. The chain has TRBV15 and TRBJ2-1; D gene uncertain. The V end lost 1 base, the J end lost 12 bases, and 16 bases lay between the germline ends. The CDR3 contains 14 residues. CDR1 and CDR2 from the germline V gene are LNHNV and YYDKDF (reference sequence). CDR3 DNA sequence: TGTGCCACCAGCAGAGGAGACCAACCGGCGGTGCAGTTCTTC. Translating it yields CATSRGDQPAVQFF.

This clone has at least ten counts. This chain connects TRBV28 to TRBJ1-5, with D unclear. Trimming took off 7 bases at V and 9 bases at J, with 22 bases between the two ends. CDR3 length equals 15 residues. The germline V gene encodes CDR1 MDHEN and CDR2 SYDVKM. CDR3 sequence: CASTTGPFGVGPQHF. DNA for the CDR3: TGTGCCAGCACCACCGGGCCGTTTGGGGTTGGGCCCCAGCATTTT.

This clone was seen once. This chain connects TRBV5-1 to TRBJ1-4; D remains ambiguous. The CDR3 has 15 amino acids. Germline CDR1 SGHRS, CDR2 YFSETQ. With 2 bases removed from V and 0 bases from J, the gap between germline ends came to 8 bases. This CDR3 reads CASSFGFSTNEKLFF. DNA of the CDR3: TGCGCCAGCAGCTTCGGCTTCTCAACTAATGAAAAACTGTTTTTT.

This clone was recorded many times. This sequence joins TRBV18 and TRBJ2-7, with TRBD2 matching 9 bases. The CDR3 covers 16 residues. Germline loops: CDR1 KGHSH, CDR2 LQKENI. The V gene end was trimmed by 2 bases and the J gene end by 0 bases; junction bases not matched to a gene: 5. The CDR3 DNA sequence: TGTGCCAGCTCACCATTAGCGGGGGCCACCTCCTACGAGCAGTACTTC. Its protein product is CASSPLAGATSYEQYF. Filled out from reference TRBV18 and TRBJ2-7, the complete variable domain reads NAGVMQNPRHLVRRRGQEARLRCSPMKGHSHVYWYRQLPEEGLKFMVYLQKENIIDESGMPKERFSAEFPKEGPSILRIQQVVRGDSAAYFCASSPLAGATSYEQYFGPGTRLTVT.

This clone is labeled medium-sized. The chain joins TRBV12-3 or TRBV12-4 to TRBJ1-1; 8 bases are shared with TRBD1. With 6 bases clipped from V and 2 bases from J, the junction kept 2 bases outside the gene matches. CDR3 length: 13 amino acids. The CDR3 here is CASSGQGNTEAFF. The CDR3, as DNA: TGTGCCAGCAGCGGACAGGGCAACACTGAAGCTTTCTTT.

For this clone: Germline and junction disagree at one end, which may indicate a read error. The same CDR3 arises from other DNA sequences in this sample as well. This chain joins TRBV9 and TRBJ2-2, with 9 bases aligning to TRBD1. The V gene's germline CDR1 is SGDLS and CDR2 YYNGEE. CDR3 length equals 17 residues. Here the CDR3 reads CASSVATAGTGSGELFF. In DNA, the CDR3 is TGTGCCAGCAGCGTAGCCACAGCCGGGACAGGGTCCGGCGAGCTGTTTTTT. The entire variable domain, with the rest obtained from reference TRBV9 and TRBJ2-2, is as follows: DSGVTQTPKHLITATGQRVTLRCSPRSGDLSVYWYQQSLDQGLQFLIQYYNGEERAKGNILERFSAQQFPDLHSELNLSSLELGDSALYFCASSVATAGTGSGELFFGEGSRLTVL.

This clone was detected only a few times. The V gene is TRBV28, the J gene TRBJ2-1; weak D call: TRBD2 (6 bases). With 3 bases removed from V and 9 bases from J, the gap between germline ends came to 15 bases. CDR1 is MDHEN and CDR2 is SYDVKM in the germline V gene. CDR3 size: 14 residues. The CDR3 sequence: CASSFGGGYGEQFF. CDR3 sequence (DNA): TGTGCCAGCAGTTTCGGGGGTGGGTACGGTGAGCAGTTCTTC.

This chain joins TRBV28 and TRBJ1-2; TRBD1 is a possible D gene (6 bases). V lost 6 bases and J lost 2, with 19 bases in between. From germline, CDR1 is MDHEN and CDR2 SYDVKM. This CDR3 region has 16 residues. DNA for the CDR3: TGTGCCAGCAGCCCTCCGGTGAGGCAGGGGAACTATGGCTACACCTTC. This sequence encodes CASSPPVRQGNYGYTF.